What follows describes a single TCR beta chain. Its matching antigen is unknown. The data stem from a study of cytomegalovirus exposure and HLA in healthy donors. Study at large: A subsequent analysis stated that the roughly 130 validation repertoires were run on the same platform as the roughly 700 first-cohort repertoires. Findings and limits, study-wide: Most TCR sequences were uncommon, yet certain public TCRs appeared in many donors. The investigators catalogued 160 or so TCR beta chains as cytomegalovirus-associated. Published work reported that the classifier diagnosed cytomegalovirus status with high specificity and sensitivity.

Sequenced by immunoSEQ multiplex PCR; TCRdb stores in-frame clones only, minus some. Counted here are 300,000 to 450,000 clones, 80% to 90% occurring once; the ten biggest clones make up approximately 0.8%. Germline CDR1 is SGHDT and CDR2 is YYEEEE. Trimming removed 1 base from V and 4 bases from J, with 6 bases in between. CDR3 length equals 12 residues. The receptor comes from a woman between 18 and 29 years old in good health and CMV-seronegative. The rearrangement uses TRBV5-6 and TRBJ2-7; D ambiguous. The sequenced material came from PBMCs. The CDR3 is CASSLYTYEQYF. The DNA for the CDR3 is TGTGCCAGCAGCTTGTACACGTACGAGCAGTACTTC. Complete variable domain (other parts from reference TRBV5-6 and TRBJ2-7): DAGVTQSPTHLIKTRGQQVTLRCSPKSGHDTVSWYQQALGQGPQFIFQYYEEEERQRGNFPDRFSGHQFPNYSSELNVNALLLGDSALYLCASSLYTYEQYFGPGTRLTVT.